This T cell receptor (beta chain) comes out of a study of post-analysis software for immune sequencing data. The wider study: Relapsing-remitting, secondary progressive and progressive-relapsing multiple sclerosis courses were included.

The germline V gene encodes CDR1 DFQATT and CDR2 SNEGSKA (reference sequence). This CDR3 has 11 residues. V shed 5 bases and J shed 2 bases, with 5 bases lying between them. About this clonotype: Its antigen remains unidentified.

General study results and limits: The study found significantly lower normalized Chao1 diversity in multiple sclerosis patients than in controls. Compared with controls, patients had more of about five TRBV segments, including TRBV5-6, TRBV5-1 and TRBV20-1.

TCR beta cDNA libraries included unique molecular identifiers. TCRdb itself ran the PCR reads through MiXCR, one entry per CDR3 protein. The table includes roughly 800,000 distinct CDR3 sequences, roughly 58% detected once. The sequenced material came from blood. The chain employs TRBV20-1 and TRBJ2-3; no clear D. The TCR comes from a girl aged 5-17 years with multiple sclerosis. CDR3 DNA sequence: TGCAGTGCTCCCTACACAGATACGCAGTATTTT. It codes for CSAPYTDTQYF.